This T cell receptor beta chain was sequenced during a study of cytomegalovirus exposure and HLA in healthy donors. Findings and limits, study-wide: The authors later linked a missense DCLRE1C variant to TCR beta V- and J-gene trimming.

The CDR3 has 14 residues. Looked up from germline, CDR1 is LGHNA and CDR2 is YNFKEQ. V shed 1 base and J shed 6 bases, with 9 bases lying between them. PCR employed 60 Vbeta and 13 Jbeta primers. Here immunoSEQ multiplex PCR was the method, and the copy in TCRdb shows in-frame clones only, minus some. The sample consists of roughly 130,000 clones, about 86% of them appearing once. To note about this clone: Its antigen is still unknown.

This chain connects TRBV4-2 to TRBJ2-2; TRBD1 might be the D (6 bases). The sequencing input was PBMCs. The receptor's source is a young man in good health and CMV-seronegative. CDR3 in DNA: TGTGCCAGCAGCCAAGGCAGGGGCTCCGGGGAGCTGTTTTTT. Its translation is CASSQGRGSGELFF.